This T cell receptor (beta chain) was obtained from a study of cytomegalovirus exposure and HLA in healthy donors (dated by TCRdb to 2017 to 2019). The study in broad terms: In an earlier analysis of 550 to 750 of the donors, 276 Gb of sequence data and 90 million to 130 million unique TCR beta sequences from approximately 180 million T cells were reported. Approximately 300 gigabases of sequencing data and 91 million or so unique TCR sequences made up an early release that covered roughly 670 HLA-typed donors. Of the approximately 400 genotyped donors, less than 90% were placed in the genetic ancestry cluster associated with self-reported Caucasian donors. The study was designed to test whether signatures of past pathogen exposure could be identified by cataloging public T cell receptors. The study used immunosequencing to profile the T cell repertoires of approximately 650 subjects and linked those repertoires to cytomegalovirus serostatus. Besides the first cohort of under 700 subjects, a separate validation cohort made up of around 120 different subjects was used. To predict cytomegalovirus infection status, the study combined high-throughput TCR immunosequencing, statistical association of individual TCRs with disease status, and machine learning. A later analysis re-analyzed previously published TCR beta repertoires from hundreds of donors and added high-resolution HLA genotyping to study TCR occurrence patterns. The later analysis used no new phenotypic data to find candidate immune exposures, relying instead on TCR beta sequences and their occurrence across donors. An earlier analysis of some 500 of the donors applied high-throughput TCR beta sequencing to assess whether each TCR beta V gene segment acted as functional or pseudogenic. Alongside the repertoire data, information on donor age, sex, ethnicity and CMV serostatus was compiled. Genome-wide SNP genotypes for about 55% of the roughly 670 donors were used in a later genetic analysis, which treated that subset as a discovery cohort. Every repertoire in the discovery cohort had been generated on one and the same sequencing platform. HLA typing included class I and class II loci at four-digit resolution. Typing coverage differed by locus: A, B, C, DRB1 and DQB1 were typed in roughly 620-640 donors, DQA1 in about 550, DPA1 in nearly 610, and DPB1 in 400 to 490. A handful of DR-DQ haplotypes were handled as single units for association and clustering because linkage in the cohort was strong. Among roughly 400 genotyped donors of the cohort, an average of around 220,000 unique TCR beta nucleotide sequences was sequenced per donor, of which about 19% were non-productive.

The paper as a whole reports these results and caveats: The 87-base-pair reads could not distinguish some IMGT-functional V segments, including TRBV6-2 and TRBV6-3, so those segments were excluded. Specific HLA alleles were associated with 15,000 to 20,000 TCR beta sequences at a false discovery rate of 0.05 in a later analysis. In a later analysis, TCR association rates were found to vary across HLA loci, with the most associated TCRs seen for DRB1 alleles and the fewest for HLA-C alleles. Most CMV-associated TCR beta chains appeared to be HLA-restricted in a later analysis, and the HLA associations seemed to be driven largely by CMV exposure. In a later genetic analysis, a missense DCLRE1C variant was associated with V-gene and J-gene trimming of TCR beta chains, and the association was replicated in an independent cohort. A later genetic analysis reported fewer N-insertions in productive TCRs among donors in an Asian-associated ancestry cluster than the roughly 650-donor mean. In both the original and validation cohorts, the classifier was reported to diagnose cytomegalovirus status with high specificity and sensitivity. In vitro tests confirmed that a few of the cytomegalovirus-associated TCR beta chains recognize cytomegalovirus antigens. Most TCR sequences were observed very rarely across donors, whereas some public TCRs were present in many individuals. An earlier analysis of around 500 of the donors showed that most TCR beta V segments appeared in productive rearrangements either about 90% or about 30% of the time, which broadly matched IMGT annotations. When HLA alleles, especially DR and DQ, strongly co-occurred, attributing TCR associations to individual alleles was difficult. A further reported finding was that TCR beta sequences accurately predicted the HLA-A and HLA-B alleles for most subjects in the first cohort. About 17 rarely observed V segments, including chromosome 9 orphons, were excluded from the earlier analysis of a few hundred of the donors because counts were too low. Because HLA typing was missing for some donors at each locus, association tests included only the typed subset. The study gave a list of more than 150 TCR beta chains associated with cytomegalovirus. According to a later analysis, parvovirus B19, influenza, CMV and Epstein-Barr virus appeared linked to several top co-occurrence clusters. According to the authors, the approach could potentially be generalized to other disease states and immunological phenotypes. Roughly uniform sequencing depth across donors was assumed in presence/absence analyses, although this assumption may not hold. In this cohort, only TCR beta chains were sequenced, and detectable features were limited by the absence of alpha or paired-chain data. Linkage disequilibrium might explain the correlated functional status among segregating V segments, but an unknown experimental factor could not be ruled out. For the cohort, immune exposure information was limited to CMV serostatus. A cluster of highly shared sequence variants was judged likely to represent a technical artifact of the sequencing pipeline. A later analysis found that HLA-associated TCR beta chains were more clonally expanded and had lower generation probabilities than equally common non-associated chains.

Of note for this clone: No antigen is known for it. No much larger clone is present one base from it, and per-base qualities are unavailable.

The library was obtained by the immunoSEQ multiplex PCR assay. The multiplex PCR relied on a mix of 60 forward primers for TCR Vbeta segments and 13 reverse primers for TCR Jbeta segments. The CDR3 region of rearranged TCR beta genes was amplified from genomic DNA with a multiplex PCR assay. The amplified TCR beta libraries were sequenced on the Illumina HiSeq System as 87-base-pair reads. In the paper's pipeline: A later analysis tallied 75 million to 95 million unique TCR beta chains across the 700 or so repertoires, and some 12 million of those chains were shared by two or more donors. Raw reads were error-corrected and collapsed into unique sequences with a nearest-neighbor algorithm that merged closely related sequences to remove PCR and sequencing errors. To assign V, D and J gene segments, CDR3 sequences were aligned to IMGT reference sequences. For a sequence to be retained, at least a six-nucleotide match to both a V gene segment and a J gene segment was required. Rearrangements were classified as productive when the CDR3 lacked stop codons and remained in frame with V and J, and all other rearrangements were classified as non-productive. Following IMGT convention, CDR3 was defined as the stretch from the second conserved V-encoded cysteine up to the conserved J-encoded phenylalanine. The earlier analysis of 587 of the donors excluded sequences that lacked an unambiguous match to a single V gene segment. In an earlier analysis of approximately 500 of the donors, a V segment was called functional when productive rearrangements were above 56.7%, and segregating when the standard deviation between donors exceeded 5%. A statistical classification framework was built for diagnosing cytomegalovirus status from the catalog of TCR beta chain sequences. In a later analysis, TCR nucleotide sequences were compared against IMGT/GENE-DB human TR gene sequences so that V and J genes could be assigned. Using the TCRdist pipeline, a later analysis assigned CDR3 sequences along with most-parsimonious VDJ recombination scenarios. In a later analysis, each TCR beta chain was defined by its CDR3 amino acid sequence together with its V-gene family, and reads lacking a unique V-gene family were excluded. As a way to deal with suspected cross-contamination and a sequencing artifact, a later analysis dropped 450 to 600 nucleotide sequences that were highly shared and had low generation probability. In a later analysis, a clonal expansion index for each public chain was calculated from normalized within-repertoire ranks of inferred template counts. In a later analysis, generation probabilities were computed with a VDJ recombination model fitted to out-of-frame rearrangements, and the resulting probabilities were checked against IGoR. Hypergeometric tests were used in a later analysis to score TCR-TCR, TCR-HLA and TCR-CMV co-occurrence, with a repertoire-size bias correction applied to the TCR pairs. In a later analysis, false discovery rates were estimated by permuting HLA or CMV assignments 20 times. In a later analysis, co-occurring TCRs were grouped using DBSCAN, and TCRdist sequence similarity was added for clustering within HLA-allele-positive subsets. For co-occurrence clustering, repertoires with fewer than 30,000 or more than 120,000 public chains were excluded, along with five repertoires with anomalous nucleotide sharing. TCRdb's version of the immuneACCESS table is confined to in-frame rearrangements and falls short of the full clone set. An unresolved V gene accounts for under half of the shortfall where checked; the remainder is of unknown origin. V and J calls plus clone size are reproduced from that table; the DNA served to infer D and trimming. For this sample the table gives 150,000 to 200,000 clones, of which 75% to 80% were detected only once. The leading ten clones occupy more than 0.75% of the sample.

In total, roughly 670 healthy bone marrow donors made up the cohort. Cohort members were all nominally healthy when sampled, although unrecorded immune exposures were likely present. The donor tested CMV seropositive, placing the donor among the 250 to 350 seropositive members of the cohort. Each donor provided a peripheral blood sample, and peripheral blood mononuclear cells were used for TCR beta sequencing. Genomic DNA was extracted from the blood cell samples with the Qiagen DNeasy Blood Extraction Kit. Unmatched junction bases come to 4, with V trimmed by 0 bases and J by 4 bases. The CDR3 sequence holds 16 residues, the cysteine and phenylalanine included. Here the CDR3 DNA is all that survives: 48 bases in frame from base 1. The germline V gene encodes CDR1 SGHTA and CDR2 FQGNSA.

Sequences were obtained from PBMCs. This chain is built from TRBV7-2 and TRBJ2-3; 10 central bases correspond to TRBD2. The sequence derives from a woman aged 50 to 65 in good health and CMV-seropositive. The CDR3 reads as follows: CASSLARLAGADTQYF. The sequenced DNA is TGTGCCAGCAGCTTAGCGCGCCTAGCGGGGGCAGATACGCAGTATTTT.